This T cell receptor (beta chain) was identified during a study of T-cell reconstitution after alpha-beta-depleted transplantation in children. TCRbeta library construction was performed incorporating unique molecular identifiers. Using its own MiXCR run on the PCR reads, TCRdb lists one record per CDR3 protein. In the table there are more than 400,000 distinct CDR3 sequences, over 10% of which are singletons. The CDR3 extends over 20 amino acids. Germline CDR1 LNHNV, CDR2 YYDKDF (reference sequence). About this clonotype itself: Its antigen is not identified. One junction end does not reproduce the germline sequence, and a read error may be involved.

The study, taken as a whole, reports: T-cell counts and diversity at one year following transplant were attributed mainly to newly produced T cells.

The sample in question was PBMCs, mostly from graft donor cells, obtained 180 days after TCRalphabeta/CD19-depleted stem cell transplant. The chain uses TRBV15 and TRBJ1-4, with 8 bases lining up with TRBD1. The clonotype comes from a female patient between 2 and 15 years old who had a stem cell transplant for aplastic anemia, so the T cells may come from the graft donor. CDR3 in amino acids: CANSRDPTYERTGRGEKLFF. The CDR3 nucleotides are TGTGCCAACAGCAGAGATCCCACCTACGAACGGACAGGGAGAGGTGAAAAACTGTTTTTT.